This TCR beta chain was captured by sequencing in a study of brain T cells in children with intractable seizures. The CDR3 has 12 amino acids. Unmatched junction bases numbered 5, after V lost 5 bases and J lost 10 bases. From germline, CDR1 is MDHEN and CDR2 SYDVKM. Surgery cases with the highest brain T cell transcript signatures were chosen for sequencing. The repertoire was sequenced with immunoSEQ multiplex PCR; TCRdb's copy has only in-frame clones and lacks some. This table holds 80,000 or so clones, about 93% found once. The origin of this receptor is a girl under 10 years old with Rasmussen encephalitis and intractable seizures. The chain links TRBV28 to TRBJ2-1; 7 nucleotides align to TRBD1. This material consisted of peripheral blood, taken at surgery. The CDR3 region has the DNA TGTGCCAGCAGTCGGGGACAGATCGAGCAGTTCTTC. Protein product: CASSRGQIEQFF.